Given below is one TCR beta chain in context. This sample was taken from a study of blood T cell repertoires in COVID-19. Across the study: Some COVID-19 samples were acute and others convalescent; all came from the United States, Italy and Spain. From T cells, B-cell-depleted T cells, or PBMCs came the material, which was cDNA or gDNA.

The germline CDR1 and CDR2 sequences are SEHNR and FQNEAQ (reference sequence). Trimming removed 5 bases from V and 7 bases from J; junction bases left unmatched: 9. This CDR3 spans 15 amino acids. Study processing details: Amplifying reference gene primers gave estimates of nucleated cell counts. Using immunoSEQ multiplex PCR, the repertoire was profiled, and TCRdb retains in-frame clones only, with some absent. V, J and clone size were drawn from that table, and D and trimming were deduced from the DNA. The table has some 380,000 clones, roughly 89% seen once. The sequence derives from a young man with active or convalescent COVID-19. This chain links TRBV7-9 with TRBJ2-2; 8 bases line up with TRBD2. Sequences were obtained from peripheral blood. The CDR3 protein is CASSQGTSYVGELFF. CDR3 DNA: TGTGCCAGCAGCCAAGGGACTAGTTACGTCGGGGAGCTGTTTTTT.